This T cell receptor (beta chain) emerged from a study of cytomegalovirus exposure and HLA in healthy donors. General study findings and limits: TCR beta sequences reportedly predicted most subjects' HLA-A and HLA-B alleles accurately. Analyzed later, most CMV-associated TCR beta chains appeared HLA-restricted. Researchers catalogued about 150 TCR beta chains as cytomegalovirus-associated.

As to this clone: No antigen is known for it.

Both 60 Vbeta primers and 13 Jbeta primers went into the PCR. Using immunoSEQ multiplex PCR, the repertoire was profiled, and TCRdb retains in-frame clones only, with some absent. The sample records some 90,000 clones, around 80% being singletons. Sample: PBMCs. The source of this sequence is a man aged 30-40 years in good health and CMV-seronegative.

The DNA of the CDR3 is TGTGCCAGCTCATCCTTAGTAGGGGGCACAGATACGCAGTATTTT. This encodes CASSSLVGGTDTQYF. The chain uses TRBV18 and TRBJ2-3, with a possible D match to TRBD1 (5 bases). The CDR3 length is 15 residues. Germline V gene lookup returns CDR1 KGHSH and CDR2 LQKENI. Trimming removed 5 bases from V and 1 base from J, with 13 bases in between. Supplemented by reference TRBV18 and TRBJ2-3, the full variable domain reads NAGVMQNPRHLVRRRGQEARLRCSPMKGHSHVYWYRQLPEEGLKFMVYLQKENIIDESGMPKERFSAEFPKEGPSILRIQQVVRGDSAAYFCASSSLVGGTDTQYFGPGTRLTVL.